This is a list of T cell receptor beta chains from one sample in a study of cytotoxic CD8 clonotypes in ibrutinib-treated CLL. Some clones are missing from TCRdb's copy, which holds only in-frame ones; the method was immunoSEQ multiplex PCR. The table has over 120,000 clones, around 76% seen once. The source material was PBMCs, sampled after 24 months of ibrutinib treatment. These receptors all come from a human donor with chronic lymphocytic leukemia. Both conserved end residues are part of each CDR3. Fields, in order: J gene, V gene, clone size, D gene, CDR3 DNA, CDR3 protein. D genes are given only for firm matches. The size of a clone is reported for some rows only, either as once, few or many, or as a class for expanded clones.

TRBJ2-7 TRBV11-2 few TRBD2 TGTGCCAGCAGCCCCAGGACTAGCGGGAGTGAGTACGAGCAGTACTTC CASSPRTSGSEYEQYF
TRBJ1-1 TRBV6-7 . TRBD1 TGTGCCAGCAGTCGTAGACAGGGGGGAGCTTTCTTT CASSRRQGGAFF
TRBJ2-1 TRBV4-1 . TRBD2 TGCGCCAGCAGCCCTGAGCTAGCGGGCCACAATGAGCAGTTCTTC CASSPELAGHNEQFF
TRBJ2-3 TRBV7-9 few TRBD1 TGTGCCAGCAGCTCGACAGGGGCCGATACGCAGTATTTT CASSSTGADTQYF
TRBJ1-3 TRBV6-5 . . TGTGCCAGCAGTTACCGGTTGGGCCTAGCTGCCATATATTTT CASSYRLGLAAIYF
TRBJ1-5 TRBV30 once . TGTGCCTGGAACAGGGATAGCAATCAGCCCCAGCATTTT CAWNRDSNQPQHF
TRBJ2-5 TRBV11-2 . . TGTGCCAGCAGCTTAAGGGAGACCCAGTACTTC CASSLRETQYF
TRBJ1-3 TRBV2 . . TGTGCCAGCGGGGAGGGGGTTACCTCTGGAAACACCATATATTTT CASGEGVTSGNTIYF
TRBJ1-1 TRBV4-2 . . TGTGCCAGCAGCCAAGATGTCTGGGGGGGCACTGAAGCTTTCTTT CASSQDVWGGTEAFF
TRBJ1-1 TRBV28 . . TGTGCCAGCCAAGGAGGGGGTGAGGCTTTCTTT CASQGGGEAFF
TRBJ1-1 TRBV19 . . TGTGCCAGTAGTTTGGGGCTGGGGGTTTTCACTGAAGCTTTCTTT CASSLGLGVFTEAFF
TRBJ2-2 TRBV18 . TRBD1 TGTGCCAGCTCCATTCGGGACAGGGCAGCCGGGGAGCTGTTTTTT CASSIRDRAAGELFF
TRBJ1-1 TRBV18 . . TGTGCCAGCTCACCGGCGGGAAACACTGAAGCTTTCTTT CASSPAGNTEAFF
TRBJ1-4 TRBV28 . . TGTGCCAGCAGCCCTGGTGGACCAACTAATGAAAAACTGTTTTTT CASSPGGPTNEKLFF
TRBJ2-3 TRBV4-1 . . TGCGCCAGCAGCCAAGAGAGGCCAACAGATACGCAGTATTTT CASSQERPTDTQYF
TRBJ2-2 TRBV7-2 . TRBD2 TGTGCCAGCAGCTTGGGGCTAGCGGGGGGCACCGGGGAGCTGTTTTTT CASSLGLAGGTGELFF
TRBJ2-1 TRBV2 . TRBD2 TGTGCCAGCAGGCAATCTAGCGGGGATTACAATGAGCAGTTCTTC CASRQSSGDYNEQFF
TRBJ1-2 TRBV28 few . TGTGCCAGCAGTTTTGAGACCTATGGCTACACCTTC CASSFETYGYTF
TRBJ2-1 TRBV6-6 . . TGTGCCAGCAGTTACCCGCTAGTGGGGCCCCTCAATGAGCAGTTCTTC CASSYPLVGPLNEQFF
TRBJ2-7 TRBV4-2 . TRBD1 TGTGCCAGCAGCCCCGGACTGAGGGGGCTAACCTACGAGCAGTACTTC CASSPGLRGLTYEQYF
TRBJ1-1 TRBV30 once TRBD1 TGTGCCTGGGACAGGGGGCGCGGCACTGAAGCTTTCTTT CAWDRGRGTEAFF
TRBJ2-3 TRBV7-3 . . TGTGCCAGCGGGGCTAGTGCTAGCACAGATACGCAGTATTTT CASGASASTDTQYF
TRBJ2-7 TRBV5-4 . . TGTGCCAGCAGTCGGGACTCCTACGAGCAGTACTTC CASSRDSYEQYF
TRBJ2-1 TRBV4-2 few . TGTGCCAGCAGCCAAGTTGGGGAGCAGTTCTTC CASSQVGEQFF
TRBJ2-3 TRBV27 . . TGTGCCAGCAGTTTCGCCACTCGAGATACGCAGTATTTT CASSFATRDTQYF
TRBJ1-1 TRBV5-4 . TRBD1 TGTGCCAGCAGCCCCGGCGGGGACAGGGCTAACACTGAAGCTTTCTTT CASSPGGDRANTEAFF
TRBJ2-1 TRBV11-2 . TRBD2 TGTGCCAGCAGCCCGGGGGGGAGCTCCTACAATGAGCAGTTCTTC CASSPGGSSYNEQFF
TRBJ2-4 TRBV9 few . TGTGCCAGCAGCGTAGGGTCAGCCAAAAACATTCAGTACTTC CASSVGSAKNIQYF
TRBJ1-5 TRBV18 many . TGTGCCAGCTCACCGGGGCAGGCCTATAGCAATCAGCCCCAGCATTTT CASSPGQAYSNQPQHF
TRBJ2-1 TRBV5-4 few . TGTGCCAGCAGCCCCCCCGAGGCAGGTCGCGGTGAGCAGTTCTTC CASSPPEAGRGEQFF
TRBJ1-2 TRBV7-2 . . TGTGCCAGCAGCCCCTCGGTGGATTCCAACTATGGCTACACCTTC CASSPSVDSNYGYTF
TRBJ2-7 TRBV7-8 . . TGTGCCAGCAGCTTAGGGGGCCGGGACGAGCAGTACTTC CASSLGGRDEQYF
TRBJ1-1 TRBV5-5 . . TGTGCCAGCAGTTATCAGGGGAACACTGAAGCTTTCTTT CASSYQGNTEAFF
TRBJ2-7 TRBV18 . . TGTGCCAGCTCACCACTGGAGGGACAAGGGGCCTACGAGCAGTACTTC CASSPLEGQGAYEQYF
TRBJ2-5 TRBV27 few TRBD2 TGTGCCAGCAGTTTGGGGACTAGCGGGAAAGAGACCCAGTACTTC CASSLGTSGKETQYF
TRBJ2-7 TRBV10-3 . TRBD1 TGTGCCATCACGGACCAGGGACAGAGCTACGAGCAGTACTTC CAITDQGQSYEQYF
TRBJ2-3 TRBV7-3 . . TGTGCCAGCAAGGGCAGCGGACACACAGATACGCAGTATTTT CASKGSGHTDTQYF
TRBJ2-1 TRBV5-1 . . TGCGCCAGCAGCTTGGAGAGGGGCCATGAGCAGTTCTTC CASSLERGHEQFF
TRBJ1-1 TRBV7-9 . . TGTGCCAGCAGCCCCGGTGGGATAAACACTGAAGCTTTCTTT CASSPGGINTEAFF
TRBJ2-2 TRBV18 . . TGTGCCAGCTCACCATTTCAGGGCACCGGGGAGCTGTTTTTT CASSPFQGTGELFF
TRBJ1-1 TRBV7-8 . . TGTGCCAGCCTTCGGGGCCTTGAAGCTTTCTTT CASLRGLEAFF
TRBJ1-6 TRBV27 . . TGTGCCAGCGGGGGGGATTCACCCCTCCACTTT CASGGDSPLHF
TRBJ2-1 TRBV7-3 . . TGTGCCAGCAGCCCCATCGGGGCGAACATGTCCCATGAGCAGTTCTTC CASSPIGANMSHEQFF
TRBJ1-4 TRBV9 few . TGTGCCAGCAGCGTAGGGGGGCAGAGTGAAAAACTGTTTTTT CASSVGGQSEKLFF
TRBJ1-3 TRBV15 . TRBD1 TGTGCCACCAGCAGAGGCAACGTACAGGGGGCCGGTGGAAACACCATATATTTT CATSRGNVQGAGGNTIYF
TRBJ1-5 TRBV7-8 . . TGTGCCAGCAGCTTAAGAGGGGTTCAGCCCCAGCATTTT CASSLRGVQPQHF
TRBJ2-7 TRBV15 . . TGTGCCACCAGCAGAGATGTGGGGCGAGAGCAGTACTTC CATSRDVGREQYF
TRBJ1-5 TRBV7-8 . . TGTGCCAGCAGCTTAGCAGCTCAGGGCTGGCAGCCCCAGCATTTT CASSLAAQGWQPQHF
TRBJ1-5 TRBV27 . . TGTGCCAGCAGTCCAACAAGGCCTTGGCCCCAGCATTTT CASSPTRPWPQHF
TRBJ1-2 TRBV10-3 . . TGTGCCATCAGTGAGAAGCGGACAGAAGAGGGCTACACCTTC CAISEKRTEEGYTF
TRBJ2-1 TRBV7-3 . TRBD1 TGTGCCAGCAGCTCGGGGACAGGGAAGCAGTTCTTC CASSSGTGKQFF
TRBJ1-6 TRBV7-9 . . TGTGCCAGTGAGGGGAATTCACCCCTCCACTTT CASEGNSPLHF
TRBJ2-5 TRBV5-1 . TRBD1 TGCGCCAGCAGCGTTACCGGGACAGGGGAGACCCAGTACTTC CASSVTGTGETQYF
TRBJ2-5 TRBV19 . TRBD2 TGTGCCAGTAGTTTCGCTAGCGGGAGCCCGGTTGGCCAGTACTTC CASSFASGSPVGQYF
TRBJ2-3 TRBV6-4 . . TGTGCCAGCAAGCTTGGGGTTGCGGCAGATACGCAGTATTTT CASKLGVAADTQYF
TRBJ2-3 TRBV7-9 . . TGTGCCAGCAGAAAAGTGGTAGATACGCAGTATTTT CASRKVVDTQYF
TRBJ1-4 TRBV18 . TRBD1 TGTGCCAGCTCGCCGGGGCAGGGGGATGAAAAACTGTTTTTT CASSPGQGDEKLFF